Listed below are T cell receptor beta chains from one sample, sequenced in a study of T cells after posttransplantation cyclophosphamide. Measured with immunoSEQ multiplex PCR; TCRdb has only the in-frame clones, and not every one. This sample carries 30,000 to 35,000 clones and no singletons, and approximately 4.8% goes to the top ten. The sample taken for sequencing was PBMCs. These TCRs come from a woman between 25 and 40 years old in good health and a related stem cell transplant donor. The CDR3 runs from the conserved cysteine through the conserved F or W. The order of the fields is J gene, V gene, CDR3 protein.

TRBJ2-1	TRBV4-2	CASSQGGGGAGNEQFF
TRBJ1-5	TRBV5-4	CASSLDVGVNQPQHF
TRBJ1-6	TRBV5-5	CASSYQTGASSPLHF
TRBJ1-5	TRBV27	CASSSYSNQPQHF
TRBJ2-5	TRBV27	CASSLSNSQETQYF
TRBJ1-1	TRBV13	CASSLDRDTEAFF
TRBJ2-3	TRBV4-2	CASSKQAGGFDTQYF
TRBJ1-6	TRBV6-4	CASSAGQGRSPLHF
TRBJ2-1	TRBV7-9	CASSSPQGIALYEQFF
TRBJ1-4	TRBV6-1	CASSDYDTSTNEKLFF
TRBJ2-2	TRBV5-1	CASKGEVAGTGELFF
TRBJ1-3	TRBV23-1	CASSQFSGQGKGGTIYF
TRBJ2-2	TRBV9	CASSVGGVTGELFF
TRBJ1-5	TRBV30	CAWSPGTNQPQHF
TRBJ2-3	TRBV5-4	CASSPKAGASTDTQYF
TRBJ1-1	TRBV19	CASSPRDSRNTEAFF
TRBJ2-7	TRBV7-6	CASSSEATSASGEQYF
TRBJ1-1	TRBV7-2	CASSSQGGYETFF
TRBJ1-1	TRBV5-1	CASSRQGSTEAFF
TRBJ2-5	TRBV27	CASSLSFSETQYF
TRBJ1-2	TRBV2	CASRGTAGLANYGYTF
TRBJ1-2	TRBV27	CASSLFSRQGSTYGYTF
TRBJ1-1	TRBV19	CASRTGFEAFF
TRBJ2-1	TRBV12-3/TRBV12-4	CASSRGEGQPFLF
TRBJ2-3	TRBV4-3	CASSQEGALTDTQYF
TRBJ2-5	TRBV6-6	CASSPPGGERKTQYF
TRBJ1-5	TRBV6-5	CASSYSGTGSPQHF
TRBJ1-2	TRBV12-3/TRBV12-4	CASSLQGVGYGYTF
TRBJ1-2	TRBV11-2	CASSLRTGDNYGYTF
TRBJ1-2	TRBV29-1	CSVGGTGGVYGYTF
TRBJ2-3	TRBV6-6	CASRQTGELRDTQYF
TRBJ1-5	TRBV19	CASEAGGGNQPQHF
TRBJ2-2	TRBV14	CASSQDLGQGPPELFF
TRBJ1-6	TRBV18	CASSGGYNSPLHF
TRBJ1-4	TRBV18	CASSTTGYREKLFF
TRBJ1-1	TRBV28	CASRQQGGTEAFF
TRBJ2-2	TRBV28	CASTSLAGGTGELFF
TRBJ1-1	TRBV5-5	CASSLRNTEAFF
TRBJ1-1	TRBV19	CASTRWTVFEAFF
TRBJ1-4	TRBV7-9	CASSLPTGGKGEKLFF
TRBJ1-4	TRBV28	CASSLPTGATNEKLFF
TRBJ2-4	TRBV28	CASSHVRLAKNIQYF
TRBJ1-3	TRBV7-2	CASSPGQGRNTIYF
TRBJ2-7	TRBV11-3	CASSKTGWHEQYF
TRBJ1-5	TRBV2	CASSVSRGNQPQHF